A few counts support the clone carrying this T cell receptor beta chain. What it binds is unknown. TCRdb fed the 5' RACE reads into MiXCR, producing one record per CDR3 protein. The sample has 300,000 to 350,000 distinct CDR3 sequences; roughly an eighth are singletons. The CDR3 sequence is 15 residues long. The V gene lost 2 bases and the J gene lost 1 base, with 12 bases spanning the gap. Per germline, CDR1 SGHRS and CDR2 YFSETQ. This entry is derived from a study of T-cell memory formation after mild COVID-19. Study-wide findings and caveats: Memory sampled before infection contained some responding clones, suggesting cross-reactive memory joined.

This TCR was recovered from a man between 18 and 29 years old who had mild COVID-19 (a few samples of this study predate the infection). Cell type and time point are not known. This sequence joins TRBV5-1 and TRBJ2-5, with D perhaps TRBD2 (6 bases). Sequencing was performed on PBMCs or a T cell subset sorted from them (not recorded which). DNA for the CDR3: TGCGCCAGCAGCTTCGCGGGGCCAGTCCAAGAGACCCAGTACTTC. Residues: CASSFAGPVQETQYF.